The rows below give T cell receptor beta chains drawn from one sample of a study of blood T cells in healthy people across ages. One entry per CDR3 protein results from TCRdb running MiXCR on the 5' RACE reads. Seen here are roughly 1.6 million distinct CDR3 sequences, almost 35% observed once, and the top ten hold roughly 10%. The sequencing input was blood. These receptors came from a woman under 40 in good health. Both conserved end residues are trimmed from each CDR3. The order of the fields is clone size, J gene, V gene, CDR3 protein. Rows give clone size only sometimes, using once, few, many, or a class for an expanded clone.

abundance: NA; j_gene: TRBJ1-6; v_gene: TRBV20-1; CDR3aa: SAFGQVPYNSPLH
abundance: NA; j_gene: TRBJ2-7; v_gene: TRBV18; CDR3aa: ASSPMAQLSYEQY
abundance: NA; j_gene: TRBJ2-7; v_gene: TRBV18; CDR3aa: ASSPQGARVSEQY
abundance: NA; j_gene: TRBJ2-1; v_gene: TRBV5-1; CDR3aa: ASSLDGASPYNEQF
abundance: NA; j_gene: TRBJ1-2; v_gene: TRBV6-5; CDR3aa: ASSIDRDNYGYT
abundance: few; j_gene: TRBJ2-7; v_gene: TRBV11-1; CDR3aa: ASSDRLAGAYEQY
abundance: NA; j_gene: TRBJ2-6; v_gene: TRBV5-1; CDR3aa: ASSSTSGANVRT
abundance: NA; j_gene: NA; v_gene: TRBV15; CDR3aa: ATSRVDGLGAATQY
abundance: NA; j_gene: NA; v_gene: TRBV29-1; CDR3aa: SGGRGGGTQY
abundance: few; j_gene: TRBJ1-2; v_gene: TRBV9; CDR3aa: ASSAFGQAGPYGYT
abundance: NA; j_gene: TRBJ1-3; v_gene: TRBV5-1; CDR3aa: ASSSERGSGNTIY
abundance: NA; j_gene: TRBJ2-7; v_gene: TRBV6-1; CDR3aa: ASSEGQTYEQY
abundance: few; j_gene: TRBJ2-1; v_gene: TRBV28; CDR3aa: ASIEQGAVDDEQF
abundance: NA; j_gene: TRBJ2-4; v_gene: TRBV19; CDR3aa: ASSIGGTRNIQY
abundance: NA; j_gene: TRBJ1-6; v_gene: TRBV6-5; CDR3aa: ASSYRRETGNVKSPLH
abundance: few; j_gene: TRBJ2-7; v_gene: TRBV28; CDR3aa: ASLWGTSGGGRVDEQY
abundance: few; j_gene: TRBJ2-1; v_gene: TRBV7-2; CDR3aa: ASSPYGERVWNEQF
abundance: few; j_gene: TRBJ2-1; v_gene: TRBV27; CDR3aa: ASSQLGTTYNEQF
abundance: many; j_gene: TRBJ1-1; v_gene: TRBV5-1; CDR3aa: ASSLQRGSNTEAF
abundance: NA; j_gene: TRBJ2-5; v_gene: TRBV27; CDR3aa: ASSPRTSGGKTQY
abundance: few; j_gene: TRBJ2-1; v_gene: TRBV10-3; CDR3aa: AISLLAGGAANEQF
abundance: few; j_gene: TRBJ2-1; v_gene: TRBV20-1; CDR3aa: SASSWDHNEQF
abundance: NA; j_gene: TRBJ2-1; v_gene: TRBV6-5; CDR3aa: ASGTGGGNEQF
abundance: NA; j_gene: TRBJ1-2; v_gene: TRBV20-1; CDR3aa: SATPYYREGGYT
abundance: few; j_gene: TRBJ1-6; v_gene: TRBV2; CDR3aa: ASSQEPSPLH
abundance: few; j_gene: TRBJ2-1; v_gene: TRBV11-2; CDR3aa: ASSLDSGSGNEQF
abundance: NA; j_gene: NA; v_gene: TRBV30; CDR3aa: AWRSRQGGETQY
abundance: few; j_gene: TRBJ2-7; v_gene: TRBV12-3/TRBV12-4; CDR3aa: ASNARRDRPYEQY
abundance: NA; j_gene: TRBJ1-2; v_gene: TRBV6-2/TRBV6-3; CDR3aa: ASSYAGTYGYT
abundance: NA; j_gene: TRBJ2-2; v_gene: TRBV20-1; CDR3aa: SAQNMHGPNTRELF
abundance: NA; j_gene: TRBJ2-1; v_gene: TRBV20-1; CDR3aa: SARQPLYNEQF
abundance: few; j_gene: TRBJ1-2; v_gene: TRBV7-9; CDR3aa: ASSEEAGVWSGYT
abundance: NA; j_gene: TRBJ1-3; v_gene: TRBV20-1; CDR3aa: SAREAGNTIY
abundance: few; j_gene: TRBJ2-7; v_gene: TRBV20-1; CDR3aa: SGGGLVAEQY
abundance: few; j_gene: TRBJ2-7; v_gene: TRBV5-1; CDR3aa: ASSLNPVGPGSNEQY
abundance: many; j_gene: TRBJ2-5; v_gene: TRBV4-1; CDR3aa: ASSQGFSSGTKETQY
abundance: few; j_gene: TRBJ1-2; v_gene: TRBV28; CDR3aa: ASSLPIKLDRPGGYT
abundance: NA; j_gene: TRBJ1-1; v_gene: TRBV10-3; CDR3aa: AISREGKSRNTEAF
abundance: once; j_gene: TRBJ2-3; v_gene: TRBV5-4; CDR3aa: ASSRLGEHTDTQY
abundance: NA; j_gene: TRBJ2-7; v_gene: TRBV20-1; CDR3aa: SAGHLGGHEQY
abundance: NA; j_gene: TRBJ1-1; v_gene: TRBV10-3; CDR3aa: AISEFDGEKPNTEAF
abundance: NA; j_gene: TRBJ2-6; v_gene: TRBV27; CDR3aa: ASSYDSGANVLT
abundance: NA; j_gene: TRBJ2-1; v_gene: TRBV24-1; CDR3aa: ATSTLAGWGNEQF
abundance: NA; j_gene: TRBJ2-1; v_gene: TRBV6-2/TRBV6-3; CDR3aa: ASTRGGQGPSREQF